This T cell receptor beta chain comes out of a study of shared clonotypes between healthy human individuals. Overall study findings and caveats: Sequencing depth was expected to affect clonotype sharing among donors.

It was roughly 210 ng DNA, 33,000 or so T cell genomes, that sorted-subset replicate PCRs used. TCRdb keeps only in-frame clones here, not all; method: immunoSEQ multiplex PCR. The table includes under 750,000 clones, around 70% detected once. In regard to this clone: Its antigen remains unknown.

Sequencing was carried out using memory CD4+ T cells sorted from blood. Sample subset: CD45RA-negative fraction. This receptor was taken from a woman in her thirties in good health.

CDR3 loop: CASTSSWTGSKAFF. CDR3 DNA sequence: TGTGCCAGCACCTCGAGTTGGACAGGAAGTAAAGCTTTCTTT. This rearrangement joins TRBV27 to TRBJ1-1; 7 nucleotides align to TRBD1. Losses at the gene ends were 7 bases for V and 9 bases for J; bases not matched to a gene: 14. CDR3 length: 14 residues. Germline CDR1 MNHEY, CDR2 SMNVEV (reference sequence).